These T cell receptor beta chains were read from a single sample in a study of blood T cell repertoires in COVID-19. TCRdb's copy holds only in-frame clones and misses some; the assay was immunoSEQ multiplex PCR. The sample yields about 190,000 clones, less than 85% seen once. The sequenced sample consisted of PBMCs or T cells enriched from blood (not recorded which). These receptors originate from a woman in her twenties or thirties who had recovered from COVID-19. Both conserved end residues are part of each CDR3. Each record gives: J gene, D gene, clone size, V gene, CDR3 protein, CDR3 DNA. D genes are given only for firm matches. Only part of the rows carry a size: once, few, many, or a class if the clone is expanded.

J gene: TRBJ1-5; D gene: -; clone size: -; V gene: TRBV6-1; CDR3 protein: CASSESNNQPQHF; CDR3 DNA: TGTGCCAGCAGTGAATCAAACAATCAGCCCCAGCATTTT
J gene: TRBJ1-2; D gene: -; clone size: -; V gene: TRBV29-1; CDR3 protein: CSVRTEDYGYTF; CDR3 DNA: TGCAGCGTACGGACAGAAGACTATGGCTACACCTTC
J gene: TRBJ2-3; D gene: -; clone size: few; V gene: TRBV24-1; CDR3 protein: CATSEAGGTDTQYF; CDR3 DNA: TGTGCCACCAGTGAGGCAGGGGGCACAGATACGCAGTATTTT
J gene: TRBJ1-5; D gene: -; clone size: -; V gene: TRBV5-8; CDR3 protein: CASSLVFRAKQPQHF; CDR3 DNA: TGTGCCAGCAGCTTGGTTTTCAGGGCCAAGCAGCCCCAGCATTTT
J gene: TRBJ1-3; D gene: -; clone size: -; V gene: TRBV18; CDR3 protein: CASSPPGSSGNTIYF; CDR3 DNA: TGTGCCAGCTCACCACCAGGGAGCTCTGGAAACACCATATATTTT
J gene: TRBJ1-1; D gene: -; clone size: -; V gene: TRBV18; CDR3 protein: CASSPRNTGINTEAFF; CDR3 DNA: TGTGCCAGCTCACCAAGGAATACAGGGATAAACACTGAAGCTTTCTTT
J gene: TRBJ1-2; D gene: TRBD1; clone size: -; V gene: TRBV10-2; CDR3 protein: CASSETWDRGNYGYTF; CDR3 DNA: TGCGCCAGCAGTGAGACTTGGGACAGGGGAAACTATGGCTACACCTTC
J gene: TRBJ2-3; D gene: -; clone size: -; V gene: TRBV25-1; CDR3 protein: CASSEYRQARTDTQYF; CDR3 DNA: TGTGCCAGCAGTGAATATAGGCAGGCCCGCACAGATACGCAGTATTTT
J gene: TRBJ1-2; D gene: -; clone size: -; V gene: TRBV7-6; CDR3 protein: CASSLASGQPSDGYTF; CDR3 DNA: TGTGCCAGCAGCTTAGCTTCTGGACAGCCCAGCGATGGCTACACCTTC
J gene: TRBJ2-4; D gene: TRBD1; clone size: -; V gene: TRBV9; CDR3 protein: CASSVAPDRENIQYF; CDR3 DNA: TGTGCCAGCAGCGTAGCTCCGGACAGGGAAAACATTCAGTACTTC
J gene: TRBJ1-1; D gene: -; clone size: few; V gene: TRBV19; CDR3 protein: CASTRGRTEAFF; CDR3 DNA: TGTGCCAGTACCAGGGGTAGGACTGAAGCTTTCTTT
J gene: TRBJ1-2; D gene: -; clone size: few; V gene: TRBV29-1; CDR3 protein: CSANRVGAYGYTF; CDR3 DNA: TGCAGCGCCAACAGGGTAGGAGCTTATGGCTACACCTTC
J gene: TRBJ2-1; D gene: -; clone size: -; V gene: TRBV29-1; CDR3 protein: CSVGGTATNEQFF; CDR3 DNA: TGCAGCGTTGGCGGGACAGCGACCAATGAGCAGTTCTTC
J gene: TRBJ2-3; D gene: TRBD2; clone size: -; V gene: TRBV6-1; CDR3 protein: CASSAGLAGTSTDTQYF; CDR3 DNA: TGTGCCAGCAGTGCGGGCCTAGCGGGTACTAGCACAGATACGCAGTATTTT
J gene: TRBJ1-6; D gene: TRBD1; clone size: -; V gene: TRBV25-1; CDR3 protein: CASSSREGAGNSPLHF; CDR3 DNA: TGTGCCAGCAGTTCCCGGGAGGGGGCGGGTAATTCACCCCTCCACTTT
J gene: TRBJ2-7; D gene: TRBD1; clone size: -; V gene: TRBV27; CDR3 protein: CASSLTGTGLRQYF; CDR3 DNA: TGTGCCAGCAGTTTGACCGGGACAGGGTTAAGGCAGTACTTC
J gene: TRBJ2-5; D gene: -; clone size: -; V gene: TRBV28; CDR3 protein: CASSLVSKTQYF; CDR3 DNA: TGTGCCAGCAGTTTAGTGTCTAAGACCCAGTACTTC
J gene: TRBJ1-1; D gene: -; clone size: -; V gene: TRBV5-1; CDR3 protein: CASSLGGGTTEAFF; CDR3 DNA: TGCGCCAGCAGCTTGGGGGGTGGGACTACTGAAGCTTTCTTT
J gene: TRBJ2-1; D gene: TRBD2; clone size: many; V gene: TRBV6-5; CDR3 protein: CASTGLGGRSNEQFF; CDR3 DNA: TGTGCCAGCACCGGACTGGGCGGGAGATCCAATGAGCAGTTCTTC
J gene: TRBJ1-2; D gene: -; clone size: -; V gene: TRBV11-1; CDR3 protein: CASSPEAYHYGYTF; CDR3 DNA: TGTGCCAGCAGCCCCGAAGCGTATCACTATGGCTACACCTTC
J gene: TRBJ1-3; D gene: TRBD1; clone size: -; V gene: TRBV5-4; CDR3 protein: CASSAIQGKIPGNTIYF; CDR3 DNA: TGTGCCAGCAGCGCAATACAGGGGAAGATTCCTGGAAACACCATATATTTT
J gene: TRBJ1-2; D gene: -; clone size: -; V gene: TRBV6-5; CDR3 protein: CASSFGQLYGYTF; CDR3 DNA: TGTGCCAGCAGTTTCGGACAACTCTATGGCTACACCTTC
J gene: TRBJ2-7; D gene: TRBD2; clone size: -; V gene: TRBV9; CDR3 protein: CASSPFTGTSFNEQYF; CDR3 DNA: TGTGCCAGCAGCCCCTTCACCGGGACTAGCTTTAACGAGCAGTACTTC
J gene: TRBJ2-7; D gene: TRBD2; clone size: -; V gene: TRBV28; CDR3 protein: CASRPILGLAGGVGYEQYF; CDR3 DNA: TGTGCCAGCAGACCCATCCTCGGACTAGCGGGAGGTGTAGGGTACGAGCAGTACTTC
J gene: TRBJ1-2; D gene: TRBD1; clone size: -; V gene: TRBV6-6; CDR3 protein: CASSDREANYGYTF; CDR3 DNA: TGTGCCAGCAGTGACAGGGAAGCTAACTATGGCTACACCTTC
J gene: TRBJ2-2; D gene: TRBD1; clone size: -; V gene: TRBV9; CDR3 protein: CASSPTGQGSGELFF; CDR3 DNA: TGTGCCAGCAGCCCTACTGGACAGGGCTCCGGGGAGCTGTTTTTT
J gene: TRBJ2-1; D gene: -; clone size: -; V gene: TRBV7-2; CDR3 protein: CASSPAASYNEQFF; CDR3 DNA: TGTGCCAGCAGTCCCGCGGCCAGTTACAATGAGCAGTTCTTC
J gene: TRBJ1-1; D gene: -; clone size: -; V gene: TRBV6-5; CDR3 protein: CASSFRNPQAEAFF; CDR3 DNA: TGTGCCAGCAGTTTCAGAAACCCCCAAGCTGAAGCTTTCTTT
J gene: TRBJ2-1; D gene: TRBD2; clone size: -; V gene: TRBV9; CDR3 protein: CASSVISSGGAFYNEQFF; CDR3 DNA: TGTGCCAGCAGCGTAATTTCGAGCGGGGGTGCTTTCTACAATGAGCAGTTCTTC
J gene: TRBJ1-2; D gene: -; clone size: once; V gene: TRBV19; CDR3 protein: CASRQGANYGYTF; CDR3 DNA: TGTGCCAGTAGACAGGGAGCTAACTATGGCTACACCTTC
J gene: TRBJ1-4; D gene: -; clone size: -; V gene: TRBV27; CDR3 protein: CASSYTLGGGDEKLFF; CDR3 DNA: TGTGCCAGCAGTTACACCCTCGGGGGGGGCGATGAAAAACTGTTTTTT
J gene: TRBJ2-2; D gene: TRBD1; clone size: once; V gene: TRBV19; CDR3 protein: CASSPRQGDTGELFF; CDR3 DNA: TGTGCCAGTAGTCCCCGACAGGGGGACACCGGGGAGCTGTTTTTT
J gene: TRBJ2-2; D gene: TRBD2; clone size: -; V gene: TRBV18; CDR3 protein: CASSPLVTSGRWGDTGELFF; CDR3 DNA: TGTGCCAGCTCACCACTTGTGACTAGCGGGAGATGGGGCGACACCGGGGAGCTGTTTTTT
J gene: TRBJ2-2; D gene: -; clone size: many; V gene: TRBV7-3; CDR3 protein: CASSQWAGVGELFF; CDR3 DNA: TGTGCCAGCAGCCAATGGGCAGGGGTCGGGGAGCTGTTTTTT
J gene: TRBJ2-6; D gene: TRBD2; clone size: -; V gene: TRBV7-2; CDR3 protein: CASRRAGLAGVSGANVLTF; CDR3 DNA: TGTGCCAGCAGGCGGGCCGGACTAGCGGGAGTATCTGGGGCCAACGTCCTGACTTTC
J gene: TRBJ1-5; D gene: -; clone size: -; V gene: TRBV28; CDR3 protein: CASTTNQGLSQPQHF; CDR3 DNA: TGTGCCAGCACCACTAATCAGGGGTTAAGTCAGCCCCAGCATTTT
J gene: TRBJ2-3; D gene: TRBD2; clone size: -; V gene: TRBV19; CDR3 protein: CASTELAGAEDTQYF; CDR3 DNA: TGTGCCAGTACGGAGTTAGCGGGAGCTGAAGATACGCAGTATTTT
J gene: TRBJ1-3; D gene: -; clone size: -; V gene: TRBV3-1/TRBV3-2; CDR3 protein: CASSPAGSGNTIYF; CDR3 DNA: TGTGCCAGCAGCCCCGCGGGGTCTGGAAACACCATATATTTT
J gene: TRBJ1-1; D gene: -; clone size: -; V gene: TRBV19; CDR3 protein: CASSARGSGTEAFF; CDR3 DNA: TGTGCCAGTAGTGCAAGGGGGTCGGGTACTGAAGCTTTCTTT
J gene: TRBJ1-2; D gene: TRBD1; clone size: -; V gene: TRBV27; CDR3 protein: CASGDRFYGYTF; CDR3 DNA: TGTGCCAGCGGGGACAGGTTCTATGGCTACACCTTC
J gene: TRBJ2-5; D gene: TRBD2; clone size: -; V gene: TRBV2; CDR3 protein: CASSGLAGIQETQYF; CDR3 DNA: TGTGCCAGCAGTGGACTAGCGGGGATCCAAGAGACCCAGTACTTC
J gene: TRBJ2-7; D gene: TRBD2; clone size: -; V gene: TRBV19; CDR3 protein: CASSTLQGLAGAYEQYF; CDR3 DNA: TGTGCCAGTAGTACTCTCCAGGGGCTAGCGGGAGCCTACGAGCAGTACTTC
J gene: TRBJ1-3; D gene: -; clone size: -; V gene: TRBV6-6; CDR3 protein: CASRSDGNTIYF; CDR3 DNA: TGTGCCAGCAGAAGCGACGGAAACACCATATATTTT
J gene: TRBJ1-2; D gene: TRBD1; clone size: -; V gene: TRBV19; CDR3 protein: CASSIALGQGYGYTF; CDR3 DNA: TGTGCCAGTAGTATAGCACTGGGACAGGGCTATGGCTACACCTTC
J gene: TRBJ2-1; D gene: TRBD2; clone size: -; V gene: TRBV24-1; CDR3 protein: CATSAIFQGLAGLYNEQFF; CDR3 DNA: TGTGCCACCAGTGCCATTTTCCAGGGACTAGCGGGCCTCTACAATGAGCAGTTCTTC
J gene: TRBJ1-2; D gene: -; clone size: -; V gene: TRBV5-4; CDR3 protein: CASSPQGRDYGYTF; CDR3 DNA: TGTGCCAGCAGCCCACAGGGAAGGGACTATGGCTACACCTTC
J gene: TRBJ2-5; D gene: TRBD2; clone size: -; V gene: TRBV3-1/TRBV3-2; CDR3 protein: CASSQAGGPGKTQYF; CDR3 DNA: TGTGCCAGCAGCCAGGCGGGAGGGCCGGGGAAGACCCAGTACTTC
J gene: TRBJ1-2; D gene: TRBD1; clone size: -; V gene: TRBV19; CDR3 protein: CASSIAVGTQGDGYTF; CDR3 DNA: TGTGCCAGTAGTATAGCCGTCGGGACTCAGGGGGATGGCTACACCTTC